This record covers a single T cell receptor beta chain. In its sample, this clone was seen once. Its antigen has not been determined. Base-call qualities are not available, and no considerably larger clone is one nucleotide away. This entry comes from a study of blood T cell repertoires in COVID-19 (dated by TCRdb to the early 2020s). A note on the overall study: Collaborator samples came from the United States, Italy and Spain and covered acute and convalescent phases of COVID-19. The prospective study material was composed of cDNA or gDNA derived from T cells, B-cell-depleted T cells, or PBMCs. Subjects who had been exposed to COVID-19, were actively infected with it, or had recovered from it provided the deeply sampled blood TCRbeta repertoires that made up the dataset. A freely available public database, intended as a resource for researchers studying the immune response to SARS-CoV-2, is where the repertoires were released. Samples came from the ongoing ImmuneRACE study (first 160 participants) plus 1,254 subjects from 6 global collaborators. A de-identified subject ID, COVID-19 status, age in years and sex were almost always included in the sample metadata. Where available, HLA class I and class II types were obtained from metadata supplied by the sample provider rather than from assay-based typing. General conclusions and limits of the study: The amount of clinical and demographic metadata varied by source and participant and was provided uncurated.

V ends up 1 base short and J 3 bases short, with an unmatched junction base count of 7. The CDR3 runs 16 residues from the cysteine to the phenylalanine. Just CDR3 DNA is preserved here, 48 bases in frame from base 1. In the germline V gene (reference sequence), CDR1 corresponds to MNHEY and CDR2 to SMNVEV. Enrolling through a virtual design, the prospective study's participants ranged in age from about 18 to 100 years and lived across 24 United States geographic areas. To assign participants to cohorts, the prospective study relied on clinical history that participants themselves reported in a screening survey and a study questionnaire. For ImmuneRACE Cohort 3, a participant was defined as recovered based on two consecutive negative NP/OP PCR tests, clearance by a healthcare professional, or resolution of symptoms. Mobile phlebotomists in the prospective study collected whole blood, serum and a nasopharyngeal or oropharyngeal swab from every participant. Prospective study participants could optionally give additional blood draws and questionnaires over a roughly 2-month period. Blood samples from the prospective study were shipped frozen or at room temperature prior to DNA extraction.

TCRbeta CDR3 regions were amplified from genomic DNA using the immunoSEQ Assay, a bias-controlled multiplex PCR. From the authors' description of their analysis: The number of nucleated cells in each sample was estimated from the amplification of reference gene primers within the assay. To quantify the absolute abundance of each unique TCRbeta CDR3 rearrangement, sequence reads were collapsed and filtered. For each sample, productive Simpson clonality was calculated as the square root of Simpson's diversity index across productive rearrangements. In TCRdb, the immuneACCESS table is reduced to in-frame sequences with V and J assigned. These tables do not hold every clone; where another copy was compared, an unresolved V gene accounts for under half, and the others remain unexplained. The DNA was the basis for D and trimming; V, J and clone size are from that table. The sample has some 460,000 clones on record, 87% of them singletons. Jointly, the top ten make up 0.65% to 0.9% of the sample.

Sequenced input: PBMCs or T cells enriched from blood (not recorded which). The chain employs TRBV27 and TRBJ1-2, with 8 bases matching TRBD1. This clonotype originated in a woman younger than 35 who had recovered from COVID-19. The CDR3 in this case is CASSLFAQGADYGYTF. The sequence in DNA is TGTGCCAGCAGTTTATTTGCCCAGGGGGCAGACTATGGCTACACCTTC.